The rows below give T cell receptor beta chains drawn from one sample of a study of PD-L1 blockade in urothelial cancer. Sequencing used immunoSEQ multiplex PCR; TCRdb keeps in-frame clones, though not all of them. Seen here are fewer than 45,000 clones, 82% observed once, and the top ten hold about 7%. The sample here was PBMCs, taken around atezolizumab (anti-PD-L1) treatment. These receptors were collected from a man aged 55 to 69 with urothelial cancer. The CDR3 runs from the conserved cysteine through the conserved F or W. Fields, in order: V gene, clone size, D gene, J gene, CDR3 protein, CDR3 DNA. D genes are given only for firm matches. For some rows the clone size is stated as once, few or many, or as a class when expanded; others skip it.

v_gene: TRBV7-9; abundance: .; d_gene: .; j_gene: TRBJ2-3; CDR3aa: CASSSTLRPGSTDTQYF; CDR3nt: TGTGCCAGCAGCTCCACTCTTAGGCCAGGGAGCACAGATACGCAGTATTTT
v_gene: TRBV7-8; abundance: .; d_gene: .; j_gene: TRBJ2-7; CDR3aa: CASRGRGGNEQYF; CDR3nt: TGTGCCAGCAGGGGCAGGGGTGGCAACGAGCAGTACTTC
v_gene: TRBV11-2; abundance: .; d_gene: .; j_gene: TRBJ2-5; CDR3aa: CASSLDRGSNLQETQYF; CDR3nt: TGTGCCAGCAGCTTAGATCGGGGAAGTAACCTACAAGAGACCCAGTACTTC
v_gene: TRBV7-2; abundance: .; d_gene: TRBD1; j_gene: TRBJ1-3; CDR3aa: CASSPTGFSGNTIYF; CDR3nt: TGTGCCAGCAGCCCGACAGGGTTCTCTGGAAACACCATATATTTT
v_gene: TRBV14; abundance: .; d_gene: .; j_gene: TRBJ1-1; CDR3aa: CASSQVIKGPRGTEAFF; CDR3nt: TGTGCCAGCAGCCAAGTAATTAAGGGGCCCAGGGGCACTGAAGCTTTCTTT
v_gene: TRBV5-1; abundance: .; d_gene: TRBD2; j_gene: TRBJ2-5; CDR3aa: CASSGPGLAGGPETQYF; CDR3nt: TGCGCCAGCAGCGGCCCGGGACTAGCGGGGGGGCCAGAGACCCAGTACTTC
v_gene: TRBV19; abundance: .; d_gene: TRBD2; j_gene: TRBJ2-7; CDR3aa: CASSMGLAGAYEQYF; CDR3nt: TGTGCCAGTAGTATGGGACTAGCGGGAGCCTACGAGCAGTACTTC
v_gene: TRBV19; abundance: once; d_gene: TRBD2; j_gene: TRBJ2-1; CDR3aa: CASTIAGGGNNEQFF; CDR3nt: TGTGCCAGTACCATAGCGGGGGGGGGAAACAATGAGCAGTTCTTC
v_gene: TRBV19; abundance: .; d_gene: .; j_gene: TRBJ1-5; CDR3aa: CASSLRAQPQHF; CDR3nt: TGTGCCAGTAGTCTGCGGGCTCAGCCCCAGCATTTT
v_gene: TRBV5-1; abundance: .; d_gene: TRBD1; j_gene: TRBJ1-6; CDR3aa: CASSPGQGSYNSPLHF; CDR3nt: TGCGCCAGCAGCCCCGGACAGGGCTCCTATAATTCACCCCTCCACTTT
v_gene: TRBV30; abundance: .; d_gene: .; j_gene: TRBJ2-2; CDR3aa: CAWSQGVPGELFF; CDR3nt: TGTGCCTGGAGTCAGGGTGTGCCCGGGGAGCTGTTTTTT
v_gene: TRBV7-2; abundance: .; d_gene: TRBD2; j_gene: TRBJ2-5; CDR3aa: CASSPGGEETQYF; CDR3nt: TGTGCCAGCAGCCCTGGGGGGGAAGAGACCCAGTACTTC
v_gene: TRBV19; abundance: once; d_gene: TRBD1; j_gene: TRBJ1-4; CDR3aa: CASRGQGMSEKLFF; CDR3nt: TGTGCCAGTAGGGGACAGGGGATGAGTGAAAAACTGTTTTTT
v_gene: TRBV5-1; abundance: .; d_gene: TRBD2; j_gene: TRBJ2-3; CDR3aa: CASSFGGGASTDTQYF; CDR3nt: TGCGCCAGCAGCTTCGGCGGGGGAGCCAGCACAGATACGCAGTATTTT
v_gene: TRBV2; abundance: .; d_gene: .; j_gene: TRBJ2-1; CDR3aa: CASSEGGYEQFF; CDR3nt: TGTGCCAGCAGTGAAGGCGGGTATGAGCAGTTCTTC
v_gene: TRBV10-1; abundance: .; d_gene: .; j_gene: TRBJ2-2; CDR3aa: CASSPNSGANTGELFF; CDR3nt: TGCGCCAGCAGTCCCAATAGCGGCGCGAACACCGGGGAGCTGTTTTTT
v_gene: TRBV7-2; abundance: .; d_gene: TRBD1; j_gene: TRBJ1-6; CDR3aa: CASSSMDRGASPLHF; CDR3nt: TGTGCCAGCAGCTCCATGGACAGGGGTGCTTCACCCCTCCACTTT
v_gene: TRBV6-5; abundance: .; d_gene: TRBD1; j_gene: TRBJ1-2; CDR3aa: CASSPGVGQDDGYTF; CDR3nt: TGTGCCAGCAGTCCGGGGGTAGGACAGGATGATGGCTACACCTTC
v_gene: TRBV6-1; abundance: .; d_gene: .; j_gene: TRBJ1-5; CDR3aa: CASKYSNQPQHF; CDR3nt: TGTGCCAGCAAATATAGCAATCAGCCCCAGCATTTT
v_gene: TRBV30; abundance: .; d_gene: .; j_gene: TRBJ1-3; CDR3aa: CAWSRQAYSGNTIYF; CDR3nt: TGTGCCTGGAGTAGGCAGGCGTACTCTGGAAACACCATATATTTT
v_gene: TRBV28; abundance: .; d_gene: TRBD2; j_gene: TRBJ2-6; CDR3aa: CASSLRTSGVPPGANVLTF; CDR3nt: TGTGCCAGCAGTTTACGGACTAGCGGGGTTCCCCCCGGGGCCAACGTCCTGACTTTC
v_gene: TRBV5-1; abundance: .; d_gene: TRBD1; j_gene: TRBJ1-4; CDR3aa: CASSGGDRGLTNEKLFF; CDR3nt: TGCGCCAGCAGCGGCGGGGACAGGGGGCTAACTAATGAAAAACTGTTTTTT
v_gene: TRBV27; abundance: .; d_gene: TRBD1; j_gene: TRBJ1-2; CDR3aa: CASSPGQGDYGYTF; CDR3nt: TGTGCCAGCAGTCCCGGACAGGGGGACTATGGCTACACCTTC
v_gene: TRBV28; abundance: .; d_gene: TRBD1; j_gene: TRBJ1-1; CDR3aa: CASSPDRGGTEAFF; CDR3nt: TGTGCCAGCAGTCCGGACAGGGGTGGCACTGAAGCTTTCTTT
v_gene: TRBV15; abundance: few; d_gene: .; j_gene: TRBJ2-7; CDR3aa: CATSRGGSGARYEQYF; CDR3nt: TGTGCCACCAGCAGAGGAGGATCAGGGGCCAGGTACGAGCAGTACTTC
v_gene: TRBV15; abundance: .; d_gene: .; j_gene: TRBJ1-2; CDR3aa: CATSRGAGALSYGYTF; CDR3nt: TGTGCCACCAGCAGAGGCGCGGGGGCTCTTAGCTATGGCTACACCTTC
v_gene: TRBV29-1; abundance: .; d_gene: .; j_gene: TRBJ2-7; CDR3aa: CSVEIGGDEQYF; CDR3nt: TGCAGCGTTGAGATTGGAGGGGACGAGCAGTACTTC
v_gene: TRBV7-3; abundance: .; d_gene: .; j_gene: TRBJ1-1; CDR3aa: CASSSQPGPYEAFF; CDR3nt: TGTGCCAGCAGCTCACAGCCAGGGCCTTATGAAGCTTTCTTT
v_gene: TRBV5-4; abundance: .; d_gene: .; j_gene: TRBJ2-1; CDR3aa: CASSPTPVGAPYNEQFF; CDR3nt: TGTGCCAGCAGCCCCACTCCGGTTGGGGCTCCCTACAATGAGCAGTTCTTC
v_gene: TRBV5-1; abundance: few; d_gene: .; j_gene: TRBJ1-1; CDR3aa: CASSLGSGPAFF; CDR3nt: TGCGCCAGCAGCTTGGGATCAGGCCCTGCTTTCTTT
v_gene: TRBV27; abundance: .; d_gene: TRBD1; j_gene: TRBJ2-7; CDR3aa: CASSITPGLGQAPYEQYF; CDR3nt: TGTGCCAGCAGTATAACTCCGGGGCTCGGACAGGCCCCCTACGAGCAGTACTTC
v_gene: TRBV2; abundance: once; d_gene: .; j_gene: TRBJ1-6; CDR3aa: CASNPTQGSPLHF; CDR3nt: TGTGCCAGCAACCCTACACAGGGCTCACCCCTCCACTTT
v_gene: TRBV9; abundance: .; d_gene: .; j_gene: TRBJ1-1; CDR3aa: CASSEDRLNTEAFF; CDR3nt: TGTGCCAGCAGCGAGGACAGACTGAACACTGAAGCTTTCTTT
v_gene: TRBV6-1; abundance: .; d_gene: .; j_gene: TRBJ1-1; CDR3aa: CASKGDTEAFF; CDR3nt: TGTGCCAGCAAGGGGGACACTGAAGCTTTCTTT
v_gene: TRBV9; abundance: .; d_gene: .; j_gene: TRBJ1-1; CDR3aa: CASSVEGRGNTEAFF; CDR3nt: TGTGCCAGCAGCGTCGAGGGTCGCGGGAACACTGAAGCTTTCTTT
v_gene: TRBV2; abundance: .; d_gene: .; j_gene: TRBJ1-6; CDR3aa: CASSGAGRSPLHF; CDR3nt: TGTGCCAGCAGTGGGGCAGGGCGTTCACCCCTCCACTTT
v_gene: TRBV7-9; abundance: .; d_gene: TRBD2; j_gene: TRBJ2-1; CDR3aa: CASSSPLASGGSPEQFF; CDR3nt: TGTGCCAGCAGCTCACCCCTCGCTAGCGGGGGCAGTCCGGAGCAGTTCTTC
v_gene: TRBV2; abundance: .; d_gene: TRBD2; j_gene: TRBJ2-3; CDR3aa: CASSFPRGSGGTDTQYF; CDR3nt: TGTGCCAGCAGCTTTCCAAGGGGGAGCGGGGGTACAGATACGCAGTATTTT
v_gene: TRBV5-1; abundance: once; d_gene: .; j_gene: TRBJ2-2; CDR3aa: CASSLAGSPSTGELFF; CDR3nt: TGCGCCAGCAGCTTGGCAGGGTCCCCCTCCACCGGGGAGCTGTTTTTT
v_gene: TRBV5-6; abundance: few; d_gene: .; j_gene: TRBJ1-4; CDR3aa: CASSLAGANEKLFF; CDR3nt: TGTGCCAGCAGCTTGGCCGGAGCCAATGAAAAACTGTTTTTT
v_gene: TRBV5-1; abundance: .; d_gene: .; j_gene: TRBJ1-1; CDR3aa: CASSLEQASEAFF; CDR3nt: TGCGCCAGCAGCTTAGAACAGGCCTCTGAAGCTTTCTTT
v_gene: TRBV10-1; abundance: .; d_gene: TRBD2; j_gene: TRBJ2-7; CDR3aa: CASSESPREGEQYF; CDR3nt: TGCGCCAGCAGTGAGTCCCCCAGGGAGGGCGAGCAGTACTTC
v_gene: TRBV9; abundance: .; d_gene: .; j_gene: TRBJ2-7; CDR3aa: CASSRTYAGENEQYF; CDR3nt: TGTGCCAGCAGCCGGACCTACGCAGGGGAGAACGAGCAGTACTTC
v_gene: TRBV9; abundance: .; d_gene: .; j_gene: TRBJ2-2; CDR3aa: CASSVGAQYTGELFF; CDR3nt: TGTGCCAGCAGCGTAGGGGCGCAGTACACCGGGGAGCTGTTTTTT
v_gene: TRBV7-9; abundance: .; d_gene: TRBD1; j_gene: TRBJ2-5; CDR3aa: CASSWDRTQETQYF; CDR3nt: TGTGCCAGCAGCTGGGACAGAACTCAAGAGACCCAGTACTTC
v_gene: TRBV9; abundance: .; d_gene: TRBD1; j_gene: TRBJ2-2; CDR3aa: CASSPQTGAGELFF; CDR3nt: TGTGCCAGCAGCCCCCAGACAGGGGCCGGGGAGCTGTTTTTT
v_gene: TRBV5-1; abundance: .; d_gene: .; j_gene: TRBJ2-1; CDR3aa: CASGDSLNNEQFF; CDR3nt: TGCGCCAGCGGGGACTCATTGAACAATGAGCAGTTCTTC
v_gene: TRBV5-5; abundance: .; d_gene: TRBD1; j_gene: TRBJ2-3; CDR3aa: CASSQGTGLPHF; CDR3nt: TGTGCCAGCAGCCAAGGGACAGGGTTACCCCATTTT
v_gene: TRBV13; abundance: few; d_gene: .; j_gene: TRBJ1-6; CDR3aa: CASSPDNSPLHF; CDR3nt: TGTGCCAGCAGCCCCGATAATTCACCCCTCCACTTT
v_gene: TRBV28; abundance: .; d_gene: TRBD1; j_gene: TRBJ1-4; CDR3aa: CASGQGKEKLFF; CDR3nt: TGTGCCAGCGGACAGGGGAAGGAAAAACTGTTTTTT
v_gene: TRBV27; abundance: .; d_gene: TRBD1; j_gene: TRBJ2-1; CDR3aa: CASRDLTGGLSYNEQFF; CDR3nt: TGTGCCAGCAGAGACCTGACAGGGGGCCTCTCCTACAATGAGCAGTTCTTC
v_gene: TRBV2; abundance: .; d_gene: TRBD2; j_gene: TRBJ2-3; CDR3aa: CASSEALILAGGPDTQYF; CDR3nt: TGTGCCAGCAGTGAAGCGCTTATACTAGCGGGGGGTCCAGATACGCAGTATTTT
v_gene: TRBV27; abundance: .; d_gene: TRBD1; j_gene: TRBJ2-7; CDR3aa: CASSLYRGYEQYF; CDR3nt: TGTGCCAGCAGTTTATACAGGGGATACGAGCAGTACTTC
v_gene: TRBV27; abundance: .; d_gene: TRBD1; j_gene: TRBJ1-5; CDR3aa: CASSFGQGVLRQHF; CDR3nt: TGTGCCAGCAGTTTTGGGCAGGGGGTACTGCGCCAGCATTTT
v_gene: TRBV9; abundance: .; d_gene: .; j_gene: TRBJ2-2; CDR3aa: CASSAWTRDGGELFF; CDR3nt: TGTGCCAGCAGCGCGTGGACTCGCGACGGCGGGGAGCTGTTTTTT
v_gene: TRBV6-1; abundance: .; d_gene: TRBD1; j_gene: TRBJ1-1; CDR3aa: CASSGQGAADTEAFF; CDR3nt: TGTGCCAGCAGTGGACAGGGGGCTGCGGACACTGAAGCTTTCTTT